This TCR beta chain was recorded in a study of ipilimumab plus nivolumab after autologous stem cell transplantation. Across the study: Typical patient got about 5 ipilimumab doses and roughly eight nivolumab doses (median). Study results and caveats: Authors suggest TCR repertoire, Treg phenotype and gut microbiota support further study.

Comments on this clone: Its antigen remains unidentified.

The table came from immunoSEQ multiplex PCR; TCRdb's copy has only in-frame clones and leaves some out. The profile shows approximately 15,000 clones, around 74% of them singletons. Ipilimumab, 1 mg/kg, started 14 to 28 days after autologous transplant. Through week 26, nivolumab 3 mg/kg IV was given weeks 1, 4, 7, 10, then biweekly. CDR3 size: 14 residues. Germline assignment: CDR1 SEHNR and CDR2 FQNEAQ (reference sequence). V trimming: 5 bases; J trimming: 8 bases; junction bases outside the gene matches: 7. Specimen: PBMCs, collected in a trial of ipilimumab plus nivolumab as post-transplant consolidation. This clonotype originated in a male donor with primary mediastinal lymphoma. V usage is TRBV7-9 and J usage is TRBJ2-4; TRBD1 matches 9 bases. CDR3 DNA sequence: TGTGCCAGCAGCCTCGACAGGGGGTCTGACATTCAGTACTTC. Its protein product is CASSLDRGSDIQYF. The full variable domain, its missing parts supplied by reference TRBV7-9 and TRBJ2-4, is DTGVSQNPRHKITKRGQNVTFRCDPISEHNRLYWYRQTLGQGPEFLTYFQNEAQLEKSRLLSDRFSAERPKGSFSTLEIQRTEQGDSAMYLCASSLDRGSDIQYFGAGTRLSVL.